This record looks at one T cell receptor beta chain sequence and its context. What it binds is unknown. Mismatch with germline at one junction end may stem from a read error. This record belongs to a study of cytomegalovirus exposure and HLA in healthy donors. Turning to the study itself: Findings of an earlier analysis included 117 million unique TCR beta sequences from roughly 180 million T cells. Findings and limits, study-wide: 16,951 TCR beta sequences were associated with HLA alleles at 0.05 false discovery rate in a later analysis. In most subjects, TCR beta sequences reportedly gave accurate predictions of HLA-A and HLA-B alleles. According to the study, around 180 TCR beta chains were cytomegalovirus-associated.

With 60 Vbeta and 13 Jbeta primers, the PCR was carried out. Assay: immunoSEQ multiplex PCR; the TCRdb copy retains only in-frame clones and omits some. The sample has roughly 200,000 clones; around 77% are singletons. The TCR sequence derives from a man aged 55 to 70 in good health and CMV-seronegative. Sequencing used PBMCs.

DNA for the CDR3: TGTGCCAGCAGTGAAGGGACAGGGGTTTCACCCCTCAACTTT. It translates to CASSEGTGVSPLNF. The chain recombines TRBV6-5 with TRBJ1-6, with 10 bases that match TRBD1. The CDR3 is 14 residues long. Germline V gene data show CDR1 as MNHEY and CDR2 as SVGAGI.